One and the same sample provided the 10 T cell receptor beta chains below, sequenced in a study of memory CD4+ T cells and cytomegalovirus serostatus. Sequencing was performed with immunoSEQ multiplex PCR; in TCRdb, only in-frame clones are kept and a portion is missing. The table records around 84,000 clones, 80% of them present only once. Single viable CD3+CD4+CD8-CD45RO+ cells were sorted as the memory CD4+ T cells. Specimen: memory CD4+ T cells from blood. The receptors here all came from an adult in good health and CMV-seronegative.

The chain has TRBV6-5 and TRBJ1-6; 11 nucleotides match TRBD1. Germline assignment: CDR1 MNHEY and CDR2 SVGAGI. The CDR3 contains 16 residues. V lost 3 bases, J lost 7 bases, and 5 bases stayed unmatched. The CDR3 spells CASSYVGDRGNSPLHF. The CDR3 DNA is TGTGCCAGCAGTTATGTAGGGGACAGGGGGAATTCACCCCTCCACTTT.

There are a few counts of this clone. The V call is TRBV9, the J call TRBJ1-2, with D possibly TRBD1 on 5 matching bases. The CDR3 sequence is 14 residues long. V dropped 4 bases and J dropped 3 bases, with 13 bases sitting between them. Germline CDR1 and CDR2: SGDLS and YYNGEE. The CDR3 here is CASSTLTGDYGYTF. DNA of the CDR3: TGTGCCAGCAGCACCCTTACAGGAGACTATGGCTACACCTTC.

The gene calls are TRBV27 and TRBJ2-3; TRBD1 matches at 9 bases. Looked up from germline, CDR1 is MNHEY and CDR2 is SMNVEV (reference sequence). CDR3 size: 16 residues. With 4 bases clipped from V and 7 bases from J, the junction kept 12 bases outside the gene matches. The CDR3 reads CASSSYGTGKEYTQYF. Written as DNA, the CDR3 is TGTGCCAGCAGTTCCTATGGGACAGGGAAGGAATATACGCAGTATTTT.

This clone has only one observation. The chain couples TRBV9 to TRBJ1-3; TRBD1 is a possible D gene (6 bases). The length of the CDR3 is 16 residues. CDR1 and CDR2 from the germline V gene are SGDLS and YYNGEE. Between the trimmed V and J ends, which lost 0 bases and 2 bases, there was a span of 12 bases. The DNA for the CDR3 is TGTGCCAGCAGCGTAGTAGGACAGTTTCCTGGAAACACCATATATTTT. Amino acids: CASSVVGQFPGNTIYF.

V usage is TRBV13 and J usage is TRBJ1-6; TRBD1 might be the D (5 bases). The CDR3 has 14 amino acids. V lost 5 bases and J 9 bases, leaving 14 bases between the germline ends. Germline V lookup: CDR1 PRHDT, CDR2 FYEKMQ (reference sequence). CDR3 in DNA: TGTGCCAGCAGCCCGACAGCGGGCACTTCACCCCTCCACTTT. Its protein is CASSPTAGTSPLHF. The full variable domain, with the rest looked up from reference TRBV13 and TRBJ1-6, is AAGVIQSPRHLIKEKRETATLKCYPIPRHDTVYWYQQGPGQDPQFLISFYEKMQSDKGSIPDRFSAQQFSDYHSELNMSSLELGDSALYFCASSPTAGTSPLHFGNGTRLTVT.

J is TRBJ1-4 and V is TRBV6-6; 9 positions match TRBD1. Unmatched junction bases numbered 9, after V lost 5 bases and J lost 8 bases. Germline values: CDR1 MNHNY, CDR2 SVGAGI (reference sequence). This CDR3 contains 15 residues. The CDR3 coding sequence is TGTGCCAGCAGTGACGACAGGGGGGTGGGCGAAAAACTGTTTTTT. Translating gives CASSDDRGVGEKLFF.

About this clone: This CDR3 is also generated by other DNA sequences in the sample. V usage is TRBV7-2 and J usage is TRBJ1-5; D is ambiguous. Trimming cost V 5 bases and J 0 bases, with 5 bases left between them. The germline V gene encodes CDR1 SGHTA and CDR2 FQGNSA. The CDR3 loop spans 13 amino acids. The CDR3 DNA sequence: TGTGCCAGCAGCCTCGATAGCAATCAGCCCCAGCATTTT. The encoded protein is CASSLDSNQPQHF.

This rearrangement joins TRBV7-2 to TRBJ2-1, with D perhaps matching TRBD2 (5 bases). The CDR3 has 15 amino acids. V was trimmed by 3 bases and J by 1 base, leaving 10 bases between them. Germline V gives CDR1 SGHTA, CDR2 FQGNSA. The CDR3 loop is CASSFSGSSYNEQFF. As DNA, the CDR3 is TGTGCCAGCAGCTTTAGTGGGAGTTCCTACAATGAGCAGTTCTTC.

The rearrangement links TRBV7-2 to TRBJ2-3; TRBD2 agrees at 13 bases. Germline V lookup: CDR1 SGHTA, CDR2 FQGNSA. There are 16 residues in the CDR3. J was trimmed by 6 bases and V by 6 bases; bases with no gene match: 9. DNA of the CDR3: TGTGCCAGCAGACCTCCGGGACTAGCGGGGTCCGATACGCAGTATTTT. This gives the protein CASRPPGLAGSDTQYF.

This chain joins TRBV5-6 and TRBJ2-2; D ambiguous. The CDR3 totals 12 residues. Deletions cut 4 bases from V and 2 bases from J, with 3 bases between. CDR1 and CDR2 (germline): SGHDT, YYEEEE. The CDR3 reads CASSPNTGELFF. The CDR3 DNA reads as TGTGCCAGCAGCCCCAACACCGGGGAGCTGTTTTTT. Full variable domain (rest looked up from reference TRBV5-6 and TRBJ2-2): DAGVTQSPTHLIKTRGQQVTLRCSPKSGHDTVSWYQQALGQGPQFIFQYYEEEERQRGNFPDRFSGHQFPNYSSELNVNALLLGDSALYLCASSPNTGELFFGEGSRLTVL.